The clone carrying this TCR beta chain has a handful of counts. The data derive from a study of identical twins. TCRdb reprocessed the 5' RACE reads with MiXCR, giving one entry per CDR3 protein. Here the sample spans 690,000 or so distinct CDR3 sequences, under 9% being singletons. This CDR3 has 15 amino acids. CDR1 and CDR2 from the germline V gene are MNHNS and SASEGT. V gave up 6 bases and J gave up 0 bases; unmatched junction bases: 7. This sample also belongs to another study, concerning yellow fever vaccine responses in identical twins.

The sequenced sample was PBMCs. The sequence was obtained from a woman under 30 in good health. V usage is TRBV6-1 and J usage is TRBJ1-1; 7 bases line up with TRBD1. CDR3 nucleotides: TGTGCCAGCAGCCTCCAGGGGGGCATGAACACTGAAGCTTTCTTT. Translated, it gives CASSLQGGMNTEAFF.